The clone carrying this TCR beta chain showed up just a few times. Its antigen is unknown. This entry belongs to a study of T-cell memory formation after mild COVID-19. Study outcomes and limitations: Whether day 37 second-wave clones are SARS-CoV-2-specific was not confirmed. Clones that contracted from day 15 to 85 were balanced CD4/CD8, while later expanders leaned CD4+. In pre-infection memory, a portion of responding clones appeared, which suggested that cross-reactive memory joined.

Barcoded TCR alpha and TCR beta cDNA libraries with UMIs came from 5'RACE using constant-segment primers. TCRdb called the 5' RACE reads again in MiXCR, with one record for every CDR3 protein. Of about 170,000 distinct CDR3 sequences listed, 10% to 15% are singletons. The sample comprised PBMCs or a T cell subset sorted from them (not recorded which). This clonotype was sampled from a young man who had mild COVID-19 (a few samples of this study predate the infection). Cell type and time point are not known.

CDR3 nucleotides: TGTGCCAGCAGCCCAAGAAGAGGAAACACTGAAGCTTTCTTT. It yields the protein CASSPRRGNTEAFF. The V and J genes are TRBV7-3 and TRBJ1-1; no firm D call. The CDR3 spans 14 residues. Germline lookup yields CDR1 SGHTA and CDR2 FQGTGA. The V end was cut by 5 bases, the J end by 2 bases, with 12 bases between.